A selection of T cell receptor beta chains follows, all from one sample in a study of cytomegalovirus exposure and HLA in healthy donors. The table came from immunoSEQ multiplex PCR; TCRdb's copy has only in-frame clones and leaves some out. The sample gives about 150,000 clones, around 84% of which show up once; around 3.3% is in the top ten. The specimen sequenced was PBMCs. Source of these receptors: a middle-aged woman in good health and CMV-seronegative. Each CDR3 is given with its conserved first and last residue. Fields, in order: J gene, D gene, clone size, V gene, CDR3 protein, CDR3 DNA. A D gene is named only where the DNA matches it firmly. For some rows the clone size is stated as once, few or many, or as a class when expanded; others skip it.

j_call: TRBJ2-7; d_call: NA; clone_size: NA; v_call: TRBV5-5; cdr3_aa: CASTTGYEQYF; cdr3_nt: TGTGCCAGCACAACAGGGTACGAGCAGTACTTC
j_call: TRBJ1-2; d_call: NA; clone_size: NA; v_call: TRBV6-5; cdr3_aa: CAIGQTNYGYTF; cdr3_nt: TGTGCCATAGGACAGACTAACTATGGCTACACCTTC
j_call: TRBJ1-1; d_call: NA; clone_size: NA; v_call: TRBV2; cdr3_aa: CASSWQGGTEAFF; cdr3_nt: TGTGCCAGCAGTTGGCAGGGAGGTACTGAAGCTTTCTTT
j_call: TRBJ2-7; d_call: TRBD1; clone_size: NA; v_call: TRBV11-2; cdr3_aa: CASSARQGEQYF; cdr3_nt: TGTGCCAGTTCGGCGAGACAGGGCGAGCAGTACTTC
j_call: TRBJ1-2; d_call: TRBD1; clone_size: NA; v_call: TRBV2; cdr3_aa: CASRPGTENYGYTF; cdr3_nt: TGTGCCAGCCGTCCCGGGACAGAAAACTATGGCTACACCTTC
j_call: TRBJ2-2; d_call: NA; clone_size: NA; v_call: TRBV5-6; cdr3_aa: CASREQGGNTGELFF; cdr3_nt: TGTGCCAGCAGAGAACAGGGCGGGAACACCGGGGAGCTGTTTTTT
j_call: TRBJ1-1; d_call: TRBD1; clone_size: NA; v_call: TRBV6-5; cdr3_aa: CASSYPGQGAEAFF; cdr3_nt: TGTGCCAGCAGTTATCCGGGACAGGGGGCCGAAGCTTTCTTT
j_call: TRBJ2-1; d_call: NA; clone_size: NA; v_call: TRBV28; cdr3_aa: CASRPLVETLGNEQFF; cdr3_nt: TGTGCCAGCAGACCCCTTGTGGAAACACTAGGCAATGAGCAGTTCTTC
j_call: TRBJ2-7; d_call: TRBD2; clone_size: NA; v_call: TRBV5-1; cdr3_aa: CASRSSGGAHEQYF; cdr3_nt: TGCGCCAGCAGAAGCAGCGGGGGGGCCCACGAGCAGTACTTC
j_call: TRBJ1-6; d_call: NA; clone_size: NA; v_call: TRBV4-1; cdr3_aa: CASSLRDGGTYNSPLHF; cdr3_nt: TGCGCCAGCAGCCTTCGTGACGGGGGAACCTATAATTCACCCCTCCACTTT
j_call: TRBJ1-6; d_call: TRBD1; clone_size: NA; v_call: TRBV14; cdr3_aa: CASSQDRMDRGSGAPLHF; cdr3_nt: TGTGCCAGCAGCCAAGATCGTATGGACAGGGGATCTGGAGCACCCCTCCACTTT
j_call: TRBJ1-2; d_call: NA; clone_size: NA; v_call: TRBV2; cdr3_aa: CASSAVHSSGGYTF; cdr3_nt: TGTGCCAGCAGTGCAGTCCATTCATCAGGTGGCTACACCTTC
j_call: TRBJ2-1; d_call: TRBD2; clone_size: NA; v_call: TRBV28; cdr3_aa: CASRVGSSGAYNEQFF; cdr3_nt: TGTGCCAGCAGGGTGGGATCTAGCGGGGCCTACAATGAGCAGTTCTTC
j_call: TRBJ2-3; d_call: NA; clone_size: NA; v_call: TRBV5-1; cdr3_aa: CASMVAESTDTQYF; cdr3_nt: TGCGCCAGCATGGTAGCGGAAAGCACAGATACGCAGTATTTT
j_call: TRBJ2-7; d_call: NA; clone_size: few; v_call: TRBV7-5; cdr3_aa: CVRTQPGQTLGGPLGQYF; cdr3_nt: TGTGTCAGAACCCAACCGGGTCAGACACTCGGGGGACCTCTAGGGCAGTACTTC
j_call: TRBJ2-2; d_call: NA; clone_size: NA; v_call: TRBV21-1; cdr3_aa: CASSTENTGELFF; cdr3_nt: TGTGCCAGCAGCACAGAGAACACCGGGGAGCTGTTTTTT